This TCR beta chain was sequenced for a study of shared clonotypes between healthy human individuals (dated by TCRdb to about 2020). Concerning the study at large: A few men and a couple of women, aged 18 to 49 years, made up the cohort. For each donor, CD4 naive and CD4 memory were each run on three plates, CD8 naive on two plates, and CD8 memory on one plate. To increase sequencing depth and limit assay-specific biases, different laboratories used diverse techniques to prepare libraries and sequence TCR repertoires. The study deeply sequenced blood TCR repertoires of five healthy adults to estimate repertoire size and the extent of clonotype sharing between individuals. Between about 0.8 and 9 billion PBMCs per donor were obtained by leukapheresis. Results the study describes overall, beyond this receptor: Pairwise subsampling led to the expectation that sequencing depth would affect the degree of clonotype sharing among donors. Clonotypes shared by all four sorted-subset donors showed higher generation probabilities than non-shared clonotypes. Larger estimated clonotype richness was generally found for naive subsets than for memory subsets. Sampling was limited to blood, and TCR repertoires in tissue likely differ from TCR repertoires in blood. Rarefaction of sorted-subset datasets indicated incomplete sequencing despite the large sequencing depth. The genetic and exposure-history diversity represented was limited by the small number of donors. When a few donors were compared, the shared fraction of clonotypes was about 5.2% for naive CD4, around 4% for naive CD8, 2% to 2.5% for memory CD4, and under 0.5% for memory CD8.

Details on this clone: No antigen is known for it. No base qualities exist here, and no much larger clone lies one base off it.

Using the deep immunoSEQ assay, multiplex PCR amplified TCR CDR3 regions from genomic DNA. Extracted genomic DNA from each cell subset was distributed evenly across all wells of several immunoSEQ 96-well plates, and each plate was treated as a replicate. Each replicate PCR for sorted subsets received around 0.2 ug genomic DNA, equal to roughly 33,000 T cell genomes. Purified libraries were quantified with a Qubit 3.0 fluorometer, sized on a Bioanalyzer 2100, and re-quantified with the KAPA Library Quantification kit. A separate single-read 150-cycle Illumina NextSeq 550 flow cell was used to sequence each immunoSEQ 96-well plate. The paper's processing steps were these. Because the immunoSEQ output included only junctional sequences and no quality scores, the filtering could not be the same as the filtering used for full-length reads. To assign V/J genes and CDR3, sequences were annotated using PyIR, a Python wrapper for IgBLAST v1.9, with IMGT germline references. Any read was removed if the V/J assignment was weak (E-value above 1e-6), the CDR3 was missing, or the read contained stop codons, out-of-frame junctions, or ambiguous translated residues. V3J clonotypes were defined as sequences sharing the same inferred V gene, J gene, and CDR3 amino acid sequence. Percentage overlap between repertoires was computed as shared unique clonotypes divided by the size of the smaller repertoire. Richness of each repertoire was evaluated using RTK rarefaction, the Chao1 estimator, and Recon v2.1 estimates of unobserved clonotypes. OLGA was used to compute generation probabilities for all TCRbeta clonotypes that the gDNA method yielded from four donors. The source is immuneACCESS, and TCRdb retained only in-frame sequences with V and J called. Part of the clones is not carried over; for the studies checked, unresolved V genes explain less than half of this, and the remainder is unexplained. That table furnishes V, J and clone size, whereas the DNA furnished D and trimming. This sample lists some 2,400,000 clones; 95% were detected once. Approximately 0.13% of the sample is held by the ten biggest clonotypes.

The donors were healthy, HIV-negative adults with no recently reported acute infections or vaccinations. All donors were Caucasian adults living in Nashville, Tennessee, USA. CD4+ T cells were enriched by magnetic negative selection, after which naive cells were positively selected on CD45RA and the negative fraction was taken as the memory subset. Blood was obtained by leukapheresis, after which PBMCs were separated by Ficoll-Histopaque density gradient centrifugation and cryopreserved in liquid nitrogen vapor phase. Analytical flow cytometry was used to check the purity and quantity of each magnetically sorted T cell population. From each sorted fraction, genomic DNA was isolated and quantified by UV absorbance on a Nanodrop 2000c. V is clipped by 0 bases and J by 3 bases, and the sequence between their germline boundaries is 9 bases long. The germline V gene gives CDR1 as MGHRA and CDR2 as YSYEKL. From its cysteine to its phenylalanine, the CDR3 spans 14 amino acids. The read is trimmed to its CDR3 DNA, 42 bases read in frame from base 1.

The clonotype was recovered from a man between 18 and 29 years old in good health. The rearrangement joined TRBV4-1 to TRBJ2-7, with no confidently assigned D gene. Sample: naive CD4+ T cells sorted from blood. The meaning of the sample's cell subset or site label: CD45RA+ positively selected. This receptor carries the CDR3 CASSQDLELYEQYF. Here is the DNA: TGCGCCAGCAGCCAAGATCTTGAACTCTACGAGCAGTACTTC.